These 8 T cell receptor beta chains were sequenced from one sample in a study of cytomegalovirus exposure and HLA in healthy donors. Vbeta (60) and Jbeta (13) primers were used in the PCR. Some clones are missing from TCRdb's copy, which holds only in-frame ones; the method was immunoSEQ multiplex PCR. The sample records approximately 190,000 clones, around 84% being singletons. The sequencing sample was made of PBMCs. All receptors derive from a middle-aged man in good health and CMV-seropositive.

This clone was counted between two and nine times. The chain employs TRBV7-6 and TRBJ2-7, with a tentative D call TRBD1 (6 bases). From germline, CDR1 is SGHVS and CDR2 FNYEAQ. CDR3 length: 14 residues. The ends were cut back, 1 base at V and 1 base at J, with 8 bases in the middle. The chain's CDR3 is CASSLDRVSYEQYF. The DNA for the CDR3 is TGTGCCAGCAGCTTAGACAGGGTATCCTACGAGCAGTACTTC.

The chain combines TRBV5-1 with TRBJ1-5; D is unresolved. The CDR3 extends over 15 amino acids. Germline V gene data show CDR1 as SGHRS and CDR2 as YFSETQ. The V end was cut by 4 bases, the J end by 6 bases, with 17 bases between. The CDR3 coding sequence is TGCGCCAGCAGCCAAGGCGGGGTAAGTGGTCAGCCCCAGCATTTT. It is translated as CASSQGGVSGQPQHF. The full variable domain, rest sourced from reference TRBV5-1 and TRBJ1-5, is KAGVTQTPRYLIKTRGQQVTLSCSPISGHRSVSWYQQTPGQGLQFLFEYFSETQRNKGNFPGRFSGRQFSNSRSEMNVSTLELGDSALYLCASSQGGVSGQPQHFGDGTRLSIL.

The chain is built from TRBV7-9 and TRBJ2-5; D is unresolved. Germline V gene data show CDR1 as SEHNR and CDR2 as FQNEAQ (reference sequence). Trimming removed 3 bases from V and 5 bases from J, with 10 bases in between. This CDR3 region has 13 residues. The CDR3 loop is CASSFEVGETQYF. The CDR3 DNA reads as TGTGCCAGCAGCTTCGAAGTCGGGGAGACCCAGTACTTC.

This chain links TRBV6-6 with TRBJ2-5, with 10 bases that match TRBD2. Germline V lookup: CDR1 MNHNY, CDR2 SVGAGI (reference sequence). Trimming removed 5 bases from V and 2 bases from J; junction bases left unmatched: 8. The CDR3 sequence is 16 residues long. CDR3 sequence (DNA): TGTGCCAGCAGTGTAGGTCTAGCGGGAGAACAAGAGACCCAGTACTTC. It yields the protein CASSVGLAGEQETQYF.

The chain joins TRBV5-5 to TRBJ1-6, with D perhaps matching TRBD1 (6 bases). Germline V lookup: CDR1 SGHKS, CDR2 YYEKEE (reference sequence). The CDR3 extends over 15 amino acids. Trimming shortened V by 3 bases and J by 10 bases, and 17 bases separated the two germline ends. CDR3 bases: TGTGCCAGCAGCTGGCAGGGGCCACGGGAATCACCCCTCCACTTT. Translated: CASSWQGPRESPLHF. The full variable domain, in which reference TRBV5-5 and TRBJ1-6 provide the parts outside the CDR3, is DAGVTQSPTHLIKTRGQQVTLRCSPISGHKSVSWYQQVLGQGPQFIFQYYEKEERGRGNFPDRFSARQFPNYSSELNVNALLLGDSALYLCASSWQGPRESPLHFGNGTRLTVT.

The rearrangement links TRBV6-6 to TRBJ2-5, with a weak D call TRBD1 (6 bases). Germline loops: CDR1 MNHNY, CDR2 SVGAGI (reference sequence). Deletions cut 0 bases from V and 4 bases from J, with 9 bases between. This CDR3 is built from 14 residues. CDR3: CASSYSGGRETQYF. In DNA form, the CDR3 reads TGTGCCAGCAGTTACTCAGGGGGTCGAGAGACCCAGTACTTC.

The J gene is TRBJ2-6, the V gene TRBV2; TRBD1 matches 7 bases. The CDR3 runs to 16 residues. J was trimmed by 0 bases and V by 6 bases; bases with no gene match: 5. The V gene's germline CDR1 is SNHLY and CDR2 FYNNEI. CDR3 nucleotides: TGTGCCAGCAGAGGACAGGCCTCCTCTGGGGCCAACGTCCTGACTTTC. Translation gives CASRGQASSGANVLTF.

The V call is TRBV2, the J call TRBJ2-2, with a possible D match to TRBD2 (6 bases). Between the trimmed V and J ends, which lost 2 bases and 3 bases, there was a span of 16 bases. Looked up from germline, CDR1 is SNHLY and CDR2 is FYNNEI. The CDR3 sequence is 17 residues long. The CDR3 DNA sequence: TGTGCCAGCAGTGAATTGGCAGGGACTCCGTACACCGGGGAGCTGTTTTTT. Residues: CASSELAGTPYTGELFF.